This T cell receptor beta chain appears in the sequencing data of a study of tumor and adjacent non-tumor tissue in lung cancer. Across the study: Each sample yielded roughly 4 million productive TCRbeta reads on average.

The CDR3 loop spans 15 amino acids. Germline trimming cut 1 base from V and 8 bases from J; bases unmatched to any gene: 4. The germline CDR1 and CDR2 sequences are SGHTA and FQGNSA. This sample's RNA came from whole unsorted tissue. Distant lung tissue was collected more than 3 cm away from the tumor edge. Three rounds of nested PCR, following a modified ARM-PCR protocol, produced the TCRbeta library. TCRdb redid the calling of the multiplex PCR reads with MiXCR, one entry per CDR3 protein. The data contain tens of thousands of distinct CDR3 sequences, around 62% of them seen just once; the ten biggest clones take up over 15%.

The source is a woman aged 40 to 49 with non-small cell lung cancer. The sequencing sample was made of distant non-tumor lung tissue. This chain links TRBV7-2 with TRBJ2-1; 11 bases agree with TRBD1. The CDR3 DNA is TGTGCCAGCAGCTTAGGAGGGACAGGGGGGCATGAGCAGTTCTTC. Encoded protein: CASSLGGTGGHEQFF.